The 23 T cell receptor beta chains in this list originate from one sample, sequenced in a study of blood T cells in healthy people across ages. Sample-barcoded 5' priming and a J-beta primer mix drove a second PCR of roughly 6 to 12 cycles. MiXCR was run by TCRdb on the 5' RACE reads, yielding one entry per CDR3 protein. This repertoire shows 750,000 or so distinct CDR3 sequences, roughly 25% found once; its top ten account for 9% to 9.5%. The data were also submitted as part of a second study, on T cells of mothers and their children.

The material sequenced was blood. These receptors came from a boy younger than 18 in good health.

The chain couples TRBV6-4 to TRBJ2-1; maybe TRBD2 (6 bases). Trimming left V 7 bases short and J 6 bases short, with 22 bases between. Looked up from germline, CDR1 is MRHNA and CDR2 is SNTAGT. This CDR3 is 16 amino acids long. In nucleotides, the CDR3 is TGTGCCAGCAAATCATTCCCGGGAGACGCAGCCAATGAGCAGTTCTTC. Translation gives CASKSFPGDAANEQFF.

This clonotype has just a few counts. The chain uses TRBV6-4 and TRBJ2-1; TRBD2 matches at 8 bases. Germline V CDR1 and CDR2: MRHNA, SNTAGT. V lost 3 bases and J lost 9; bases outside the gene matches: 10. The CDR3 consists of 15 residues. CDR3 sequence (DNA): TGTGCCAGCAGTGAGAAGCGGGGGCAACTGTCTGAGCAGTTCTTC. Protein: CASSEKRGQLSEQFF.

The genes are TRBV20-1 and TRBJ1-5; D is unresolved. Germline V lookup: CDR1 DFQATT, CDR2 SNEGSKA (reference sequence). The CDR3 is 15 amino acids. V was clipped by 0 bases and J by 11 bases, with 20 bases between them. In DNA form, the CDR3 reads TGCAGTGCTAGAGATCAGCGGGCCCCGATTCGGACCCAGCATTTT. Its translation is CSARDQRAPIRTQHF.

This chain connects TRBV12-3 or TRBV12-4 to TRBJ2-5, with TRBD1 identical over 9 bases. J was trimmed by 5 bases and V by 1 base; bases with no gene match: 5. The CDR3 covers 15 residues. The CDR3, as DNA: TGTGCCAGCAGTTTAGGGGGACAGGGTGTGGAGACCCAGTACTTC. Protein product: CASSLGGQGVETQYF.

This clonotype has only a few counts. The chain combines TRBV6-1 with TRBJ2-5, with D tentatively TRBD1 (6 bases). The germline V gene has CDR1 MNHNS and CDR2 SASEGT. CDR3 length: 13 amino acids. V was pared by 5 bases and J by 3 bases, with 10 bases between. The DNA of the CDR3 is TGTGCCAGCAGTAACCCAGGGGAAGAGACCCAGTACTTC. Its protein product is CASSNPGEETQYF.

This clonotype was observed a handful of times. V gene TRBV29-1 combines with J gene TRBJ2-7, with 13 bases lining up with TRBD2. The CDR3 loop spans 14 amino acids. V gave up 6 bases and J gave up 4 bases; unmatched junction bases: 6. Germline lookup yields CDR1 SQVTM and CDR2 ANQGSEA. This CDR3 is CSVAGLAGIYEQYF. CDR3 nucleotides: TGCAGCGTGGCGGGACTAGCGGGAATATACGAGCAGTACTTC.

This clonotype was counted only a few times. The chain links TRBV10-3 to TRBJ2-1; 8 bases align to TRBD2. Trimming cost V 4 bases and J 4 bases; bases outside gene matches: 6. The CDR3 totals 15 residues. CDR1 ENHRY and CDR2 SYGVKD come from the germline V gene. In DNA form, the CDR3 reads TGTGCCATCAGTGCTCAAGCGGGGGATTACAATGAGCAGTTCTTC. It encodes CAISAQAGDYNEQFF.

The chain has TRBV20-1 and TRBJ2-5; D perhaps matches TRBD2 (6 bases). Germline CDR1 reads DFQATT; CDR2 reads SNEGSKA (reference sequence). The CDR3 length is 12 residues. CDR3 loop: CGGLANQETQYF. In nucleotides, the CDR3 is TGCGGGGGGTTGGCTAACCAAGAGACCCAGTACTTC.

CDR3 residues: CASSPPRLAEETQYF. The CDR3 nucleotides read TGTGCCAGCAGCCCCCCCAGACTAGCGGAAGAGACCCAGTACTTC. This rearrangement joins TRBV7-9 to TRBJ2-5; 9 bases are shared with TRBD2. CDR3 size: 15 residues. From germline, CDR1 is SEHNR and CDR2 FQNEAQ (reference sequence). With V trimmed by 5 bases and J by 3 bases, 7 bases remained unmatched.

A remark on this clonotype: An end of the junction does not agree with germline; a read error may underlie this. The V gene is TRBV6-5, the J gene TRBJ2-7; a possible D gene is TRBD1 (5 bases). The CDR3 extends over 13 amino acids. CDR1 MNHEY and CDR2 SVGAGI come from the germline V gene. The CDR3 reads CASSPGAAPTTVF. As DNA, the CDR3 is TGTGCCAGCAGCCCTGGGGCGGCCCCTACTACCGTCTTC.

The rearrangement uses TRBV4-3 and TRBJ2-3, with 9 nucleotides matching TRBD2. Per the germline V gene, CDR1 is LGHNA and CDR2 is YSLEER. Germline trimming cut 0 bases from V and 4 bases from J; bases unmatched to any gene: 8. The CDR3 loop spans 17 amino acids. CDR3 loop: CASSQDRAGGPADTQYF. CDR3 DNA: TGCGCCAGCAGCCAAGATCGGGCGGGGGGGCCTGCAGATACGCAGTATTTT.

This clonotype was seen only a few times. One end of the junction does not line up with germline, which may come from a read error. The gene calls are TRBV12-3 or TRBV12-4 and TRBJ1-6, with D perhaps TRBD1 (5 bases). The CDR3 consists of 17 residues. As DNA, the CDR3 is TGCGCCAGCAGTTTAACATTGGGGGAGAGGGATAATTCACCCCTCCACTTT. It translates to CASSLTLGERDNSPLHF.

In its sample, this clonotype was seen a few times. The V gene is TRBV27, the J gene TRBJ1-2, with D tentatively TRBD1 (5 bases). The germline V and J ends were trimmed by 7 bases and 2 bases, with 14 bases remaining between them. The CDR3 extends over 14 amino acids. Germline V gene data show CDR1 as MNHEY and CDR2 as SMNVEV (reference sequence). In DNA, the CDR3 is TGTGCCAGCAAGGCGGGACCGATAAACTATGGCTACACCTTC. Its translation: CASKAGPINYGYTF.

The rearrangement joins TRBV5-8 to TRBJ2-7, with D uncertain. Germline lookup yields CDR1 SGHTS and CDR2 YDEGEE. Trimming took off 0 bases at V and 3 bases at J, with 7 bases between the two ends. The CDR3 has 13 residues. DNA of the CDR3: TGTGCCAGCAGCTTGGGATTCCTCTACGAGCAGTACTTC. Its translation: CASSLGFLYEQYF. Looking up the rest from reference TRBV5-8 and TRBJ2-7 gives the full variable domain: EAGVTQSPTHLIKTRGQQATLRCSPISGHTSVYWYQQALGLGLQFLLWYDEGEERNRGNFPPRFSGRQFPNYSSELNVNALELEDSALYLCASSLGFLYEQYFGPGTRLTVT.

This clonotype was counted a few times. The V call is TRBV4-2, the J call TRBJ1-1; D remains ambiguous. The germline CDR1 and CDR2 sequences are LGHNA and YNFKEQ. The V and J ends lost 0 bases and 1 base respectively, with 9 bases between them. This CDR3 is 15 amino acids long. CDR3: CASSQDSTGNTEAFF. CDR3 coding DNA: TGTGCCAGCAGCCAAGATAGCACGGGGAACACTGAAGCTTTCTTT.

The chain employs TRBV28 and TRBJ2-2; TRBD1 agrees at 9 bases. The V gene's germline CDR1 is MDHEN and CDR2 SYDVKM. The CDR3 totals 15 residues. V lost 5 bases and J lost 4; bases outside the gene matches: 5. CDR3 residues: CASSLQGAGTGELFF. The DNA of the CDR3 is TGTGCCAGCAGTCTACAGGGGGCCGGCACCGGGGAGCTGTTTTTT.

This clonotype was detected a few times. CDR3 protein: CASSVDGTSGFYEQYF. CDR3 DNA: TGTGCCAGCAGCGTAGACGGGACTAGCGGTTTCTACGAGCAGTACTTC. The chain recombines TRBV9 with TRBJ2-7; TRBD2 agrees at 11 bases. V trimming: 0 bases; J trimming: 3 bases; junction bases outside the gene matches: 5. CDR3 size: 16 residues. Germline-derived CDR1 and CDR2 are SGDLS and YYNGEE.

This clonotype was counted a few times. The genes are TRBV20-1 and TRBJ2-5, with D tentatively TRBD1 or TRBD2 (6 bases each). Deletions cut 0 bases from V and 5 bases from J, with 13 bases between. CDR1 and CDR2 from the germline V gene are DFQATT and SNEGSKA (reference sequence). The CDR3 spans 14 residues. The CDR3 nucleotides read TGCAGTGCTAGAGACAAGCCGGGGGCCGAGACCCAGTACTTC. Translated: CSARDKPGAETQYF.

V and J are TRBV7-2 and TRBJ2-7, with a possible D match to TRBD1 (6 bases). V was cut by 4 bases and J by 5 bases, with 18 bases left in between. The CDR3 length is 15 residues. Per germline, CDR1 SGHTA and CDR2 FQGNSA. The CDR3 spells CASSSGQYTPHEQYF. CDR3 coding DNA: TGTGCCAGCAGCTCCGGACAGTACACTCCCCACGAGCAGTACTTC. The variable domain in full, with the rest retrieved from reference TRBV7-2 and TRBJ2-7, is GAGVSQSPSNKVTEKGKDVELRCDPISGHTALYWYRQSLGQGLEFLIYFQGNSAPDKSGLPSDRFSAERTGGSVSTLTIQRTQQEDSAVYLCASSSGQYTPHEQYFGPGTRLTVT.

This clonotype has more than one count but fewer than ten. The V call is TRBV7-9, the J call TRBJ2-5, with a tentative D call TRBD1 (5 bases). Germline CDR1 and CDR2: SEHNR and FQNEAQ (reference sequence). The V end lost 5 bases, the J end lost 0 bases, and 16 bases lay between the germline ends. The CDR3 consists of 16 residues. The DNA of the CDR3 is TGTGCCAGCAGCACCACTCTGGCAGGGTACCAAGAGACCCAGTACTTC. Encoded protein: CASSTTLAGYQETQYF.

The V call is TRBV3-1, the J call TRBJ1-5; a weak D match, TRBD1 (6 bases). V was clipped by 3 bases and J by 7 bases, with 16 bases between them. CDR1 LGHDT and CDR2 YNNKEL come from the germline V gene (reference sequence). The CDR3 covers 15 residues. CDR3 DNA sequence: TGTGCCAGCAGCCAGGACGGGACAACAGGACAGCCCCAGCATTTT. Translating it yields CASSQDGTTGQPQHF.

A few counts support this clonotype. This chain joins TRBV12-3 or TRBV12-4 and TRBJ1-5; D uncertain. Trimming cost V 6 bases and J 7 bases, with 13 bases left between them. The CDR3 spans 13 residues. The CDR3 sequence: CASSPDRFQPQHF. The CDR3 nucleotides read TGTGCCAGCAGCCCCGACCGTTTCCAGCCCCAGCATTTT.

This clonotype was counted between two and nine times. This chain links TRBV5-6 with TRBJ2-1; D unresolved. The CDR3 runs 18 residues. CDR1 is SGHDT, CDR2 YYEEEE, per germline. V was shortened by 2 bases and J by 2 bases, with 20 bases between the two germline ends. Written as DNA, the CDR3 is TGTGCCAGCAGCTTCTCCAGGACGGACCTCTATACCTACAATGAGCAGTTCTTC. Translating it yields CASSFSRTDLYTYNEQFF. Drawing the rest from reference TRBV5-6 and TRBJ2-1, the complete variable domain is DAGVTQSPTHLIKTRGQQVTLRCSPKSGHDTVSWYQQALGQGPQFIFQYYEEEERQRGNFPDRFSGHQFPNYSSELNVNALLLGDSALYLCASSFSRTDLYTYNEQFFGPGTRLTVL.